This is a list of T cell receptor beta chains from one sample in a study of PD-1 blockade in mismatch repair-deficient tumors. Clones were read by immunoSEQ multiplex PCR, and TCRdb kept only the in-frame ones, dropping some. The data show approximately 50,000 clones, around 73% seen once. The sample was peripheral blood, taken 4 weeks after starting pembrolizumab. Receptors were obtained from an adult with mismatch repair-deficient cancer. Each CDR3 is given with its conserved first and last residue. The D gene is left open where the match is weak. The size field is filled for only some rows; it gives once, few, many or a size class.

v_call	clone_size	d_call	j_call	cdr3_nt	cdr3_aa
TRBV5-4	NA	TRBD1	TRBJ2-1	TGTGCCAGCAGCCTGGACCAGGGGGCGTCGGCTAGGGAGCAGTTCTTC	CASSLDQGASAREQFF
TRBV5-6	once	TRBD1	TRBJ2-7	TGTGCCAGCAGCTGGACAGGGGGCTACGAGCAGTACTTC	CASSWTGGYEQYF
TRBV14	NA	NA	TRBJ1-1	TGTGCCAGCAGCCAAGGGGGAAAAGCGACCGCTGAAGCTTTCTTT	CASSQGGKATAEAFF
TRBV15	few	NA	TRBJ2-5	TGTGCCACCAGCAGAGTATATCTTTTGACGGAGACCCAGTACTTC	CATSRVYLLTETQYF
TRBV5-1	NA	NA	TRBJ2-7	TGCGCCAGCAGCTTATATGGGGGGGCAGGCGAGCAGTACTTC	CASSLYGGAGEQYF
TRBV29-1	NA	NA	TRBJ2-1	TGCAGCGTTGGGTGGGGGACCTCCTACAATGAGCAGTTCTTC	CSVGWGTSYNEQFF
TRBV20-1	NA	NA	TRBJ2-7	TGCAGTGCTAGACAGGGCTACGAGCAGTACTTC	CSARQGYEQYF
TRBV7-3	NA	NA	TRBJ2-5	TGTGCCAGCAGCCCAACAGGACTACCTGAAGAGACCCAGTACTTC	CASSPTGLPEETQYF
TRBV15	few	TRBD2	TRBJ2-1	TGTGCCACCAGCCTCGGGGGGACCAGCAATGAGCAGTTCTTC	CATSLGGTSNEQFF
TRBV28	NA	NA	TRBJ1-2	TGTGCCAGCAGTTTCTCGACAGGTCCGCAAAATGGCTACACCTTC	CASSFSTGPQNGYTF
TRBV6-1	few	TRBD2	TRBJ2-7	TGTGCCAGCAGTAAACAAGGACTAGATCCCGAGCAGTACTTC	CASSKQGLDPEQYF
TRBV5-6	NA	NA	TRBJ2-2	TGTGCCAGCAGCTTGGGGTCTTGGGGGATCACCGGGGAGCTGTTTTTT	CASSLGSWGITGELFF
TRBV2	NA	TRBD1	TRBJ2-5	TGTGCCAGCGGCGACAGGGGTGGCCAAGAGACCCAGTACTTC	CASGDRGGQETQYF
TRBV13	few	NA	TRBJ2-2	TGTGCCAGCAGCTTAGGCCTCCAGGGGACGGGCGGGGAGCTGTTTTTT	CASSLGLQGTGGELFF
TRBV5-1	NA	NA	TRBJ1-1	TGCGCCAGCAGCTTGGGAGGCGGGTATACTGAAGCTTTCTTT	CASSLGGGYTEAFF
TRBV9	NA	NA	TRBJ2-5	TGTGCCAGCACGGGGACGCTGGATTCCCAAGAGACCCAGTACTTC	CASTGTLDSQETQYF
TRBV10-3	NA	NA	TRBJ1-1	TGTGCCATCAGTGAGTCGTTTGAGACAGGTTCGCCGGGTTTT	CAISESFETGSPGF
TRBV5-6	NA	NA	TRBJ2-7	TGTGCCAGCAGCTTTAGGAGTAGTAGCGGAAGCTCCTACGAGCAGTACTTC	CASSFRSSSGSSYEQYF
TRBV11-3	NA	TRBD1	TRBJ1-2	TGTGCCAGCAGCTCCGGCCAGACAGGGCCTGGTGGCTACACCTTC	CASSSGQTGPGGYTF
TRBV4-1	NA	TRBD2	TRBJ2-2	TGCGCCAGCAGCCAATCGGGACTAGCGGGAGTTGGTACCGGGGAGCTGTTTTTT	CASSQSGLAGVGTGELFF
TRBV6-5	few	TRBD1	TRBJ1-5	TGTGCCAGCAAAGGGGGCGCTCAGCAGCCCCAGCATTTT	CASKGGAQQPQHF
TRBV11-2	NA	TRBD1	TRBJ2-5	TGTGCCAGCAGCTTAGTAAGTGCTGGACAGGGGCTCCAAGAGACCCAGTACTTC	CASSLVSAGQGLQETQYF
TRBV19	few	TRBD1	TRBJ2-7	TGTGCCAGTAGTATTGTGGGACAGGGTTTCGAGCAGTACTTC	CASSIVGQGFEQYF
TRBV18	NA	TRBD1	TRBJ2-3	TGTGCCAGCTCACCCCCGGGACAGGGGAGAGGGGGAGATACGCAGTATTTT	CASSPPGQGRGGDTQYF
TRBV14	NA	NA	TRBJ1-2	TGTGCCAGCAGCCAAGAAGACAGGATTGGCGGCTACACCTTC	CASSQEDRIGGYTF
TRBV11-2	NA	NA	TRBJ1-1	TGTGCCAGCAGCTTAGGCTACGGGGGCTTGAACACTGAAGCTTTCTTT	CASSLGYGGLNTEAFF
TRBV19	NA	NA	TRBJ1-1	TGTGCCACCGCGTGGGGGATCGGGACTGAAGCTTTCTTT	CATAWGIGTEAFF
TRBV11-2	NA	NA	TRBJ2-5	TGTGCCAGCAGCTTAGATCGGAGGCGGGAGACCCAGTACTTC	CASSLDRRRETQYF
TRBV2	few	NA	TRBJ2-7	TGTGCCAGCAGTGCTCCGGACAGATTCTACGAGCAGTACTTC	CASSAPDRFYEQYF
TRBV29-1	NA	NA	TRBJ2-1	TGCAGCGGCTCCGGTGGAAGACGCTCCTACAATGAGCAGTTCTTC	CSGSGGRRSYNEQFF
TRBV6-1	NA	NA	TRBJ1-2	TGTGCCGCGGCATACTATGGCTACACCTTC	CAAAYYGYTF
TRBV5-1	NA	NA	TRBJ1-1	TGCGCCAGCAGTTATTCCGGGGGGACTGAAGCTTTCTTT	CASSYSGGTEAFF
TRBV5-4	NA	NA	TRBJ2-5	TGTGCCAGCAGCTTGGTGGGGGAGGAGACCCAGTACTTC	CASSLVGEETQYF
TRBV5-1	few	NA	TRBJ2-5	TGCGCCAGCAGCTTGAGGACAGCCCAAGAGACCCAGTACTTC	CASSLRTAQETQYF
TRBV29-1	once	NA	TRBJ1-1	TGCAGCGTTGGGTCATCGAGGGGTAGGGGTCTGACTGAAGCTTTCTTT	CSVGSSRGRGLTEAFF
TRBV11-2	NA	TRBD1	TRBJ2-5	TGTGCCAGCAGCCGCGGACAGGGTGAGACCCAGTACTTC	CASSRGQGETQYF